This entry describes one T cell receptor (beta chain). As processed by the authors: Using reference gene primer amplification, nucleated cell counts were estimated. The repertoire was sequenced with immunoSEQ multiplex PCR; TCRdb's copy has only in-frame clones and lacks some. That table supplies the V and J calls and clone size; D and trimming were determined from the DNA. The data contain approximately 170,000 clones, 75% to 85% of them seen just once; the ten biggest clones take up approximately 11%. This sample is part of a study of blood T cell repertoires in COVID-19. Study as a whole: The origin of the acute and convalescent COVID-19 samples was the United States, Italy and Spain. Nucleic acid was either cDNA or gDNA, and it came from T cells, B-cell-depleted T cells, or PBMCs.

CDR3 length: 13 amino acids. Trimming took off 0 bases at V and 4 bases at J, with 6 bases between the two ends. CDR1 and CDR2 (germline): SEHNR, FQNEAQ (reference sequence). Sequencing was done on a sample of peripheral blood. This chain uses TRBV7-9 with TRBJ1-1, with no clear D. The origin of this receptor is a human donor in a cohort sampled during active COVID-19. The CDR3 DNA sequence: TGTGCCAGCAGCTTAGCGTCGGGCACTGAAGCTTTCTTT. Its protein product is CASSLASGTEAFF.